The 9 T cell receptor beta chains presented below share a single source sample, sequenced in a study of beta chain features in type 1 diabetes. The whole isolated RNA underwent reverse transcription, so sequencing captured expressed TCRB transcripts. The assay was immunoSEQ multiplex PCR, and TCRdb's table has in-frame clones only and misses some. The sample has 120,000 to 150,000 clones, 10% seen once. The source material was naive CD4+ T cells from blood. The receptors originated from a man between 18 and 29 years old in good health.

The V call is TRBV4-2, the J call TRBJ2-7; TRBD1 is a possible D gene (5 bases). This CDR3 contains 13 residues. The V end lost 0 bases, the J end lost 5 bases, and 8 bases lay between the germline ends. The germline V gene encodes CDR1 LGHNA and CDR2 YNFKEQ. In DNA form, the CDR3 reads TGTGCCAGCAGCCAAGACAGGGTCGACGAGCAGTACTTC. Its translation is CASSQDRVDEQYF.

This clone has only a few counts. This chain joins TRBV25-1 and TRBJ1-2; 11 bases align to TRBD1. Germline assignment: CDR1 MGHDK and CDR2 SYGVNS. J was trimmed by 8 bases and V by 1 base; bases with no gene match: 6. The CDR3 extends over 15 amino acids. The CDR3 coding sequence is TGTGCCAGCAGTGAATGGGACAGGGGGAAGGGAGGCTACACCTTC. Residues: CASSEWDRGKGGYTF.

The sample holds many counts of this clone. The rearrangement uses TRBV7-2 and TRBJ2-6, with D unclear. Germline assignment: CDR1 SGHTA and CDR2 FQGNSA. The CDR3 runs to 15 residues. With 7 bases removed from V and 2 bases from J, the gap between germline ends came to 12 bases. The chain's CDR3 is CASTPSRAGANVLTF. The CDR3 region has the DNA TGTGCCAGCACCCCGAGCCGCGCTGGGGCCAACGTCCTGACTTTC. Drawing the rest from reference TRBV7-2 and TRBJ2-6, the complete variable domain is GAGVSQSPSNKVTEKGKDVELRCDPISGHTALYWYRQSLGQGLEFLIYFQGNSAPDKSGLPSDRFSAERTGGSVSTLTIQRTQQEDSAVYLCASTPSRAGANVLTFGAGSRLTVL.

The chain recombines TRBV6-4 with TRBJ2-1; 9 bases fit TRBD1. Germline values: CDR1 MRHNA, CDR2 SNTAGT. Trimming removed 2 bases from V and 15 bases from J; junction bases left unmatched: 8. The CDR3 is 13 residues long. The CDR3, as DNA: TGTGCCAGCAGTGACCAAACAGGGGGCAGTTGGTTCTTC. Translating it yields CASSDQTGGSWFF.

The rearrangement uses TRBV7-9 and TRBJ2-7; D is uncertain. Trimming shortened V by 1 base and J by 3 bases, and 7 bases separated the two germline ends. This CDR3 region has 13 residues. Germline V lookup: CDR1 SEHNR, CDR2 FQNEAQ (reference sequence). CDR3 amino acids: CASSLGGFYEQYF. In DNA form, the CDR3 reads TGTGCCAGCAGCTTAGGCGGATTCTACGAGCAGTACTTC.

This clone has ten or more counts. The chain joins TRBV7-2 to TRBJ2-2; 7 nucleotides line up with TRBD1. Per the germline V gene, CDR1 is SGHTA and CDR2 is FQGNSA. The V and J ends lost 5 bases and 6 bases, in that order; junction bases with no gene match: 12. The CDR3 has 16 residues. This CDR3 reads CASSTRQGSIAGELFF. In DNA form, the CDR3 reads TGTGCCAGCAGCACTCGACAGGGTTCAATCGCCGGGGAGCTGTTTTTT.

This clone was seen only a few times. This chain connects TRBV5-4 to TRBJ1-2; D may be TRBD1 (5 bases). V was pared by 4 bases and J by 1 base, with 14 bases between. The CDR3 is 15 amino acids. Germline assignment: CDR1 SGHNT and CDR2 YYREEE (reference sequence). The CDR3 nucleotides are TGTGCCAGCAGCGCCTTTTTAGGGGTTAACTATGGCTACACCTTC. As protein: CASSAFLGVNYGYTF.

This chain connects TRBV11-2 to TRBJ2-7, with TRBD1 as a possible D gene (6 bases). The CDR3 covers 14 residues. Germline V CDR1 and CDR2: SGHAT, FQNNGV. The germline V and J ends were trimmed by 5 bases and 1 base, with 12 bases remaining between them. The CDR3 region has the DNA TGTGCCAGCAGCCTACAGGGTGGTTCCTACGAGCAGTACTTC. It codes for CASSLQGGSYEQYF.

This chain connects TRBV11-2 to TRBJ2-5; maybe TRBD1 (5 bases). The J call could be wrong; TRBJ2-7 is a better fit for the DNA end. Germline V gives CDR1 SGHAT, CDR2 FQNNGV. CDR3 size: 13 residues. The CDR3 DNA reads TGTGCCAGCATGCCCCCCCAGGGATACGAGCAGTACTTC. Translated: CASMPPQGYEQYF.